A single sample gave rise to the 24 T cell receptor beta chains below, sequenced in a study of identical twins listed by TCRdb under 2016. The method behind the library was 5' RACE. Reads for this sample came from an Illumina HiSeq 2000. TCRdb applied fastp at Q25 and MiXCR to the public reads, then kept only in-frame beta chains. A single entry per CDR3 protein holds the most common genes and DNA from its merged rows. The sample has roughly 690,000 distinct CDR3 sequences on record, about 20% of them singletons. Around 4.4% of the sample is held by the ten biggest clonotypes. This sample was also put to use in a study of T cells expressing NK-cell markers.

Source material: PBMCs. The receptors here all came from a woman between 18 and 30 years old in good health.

This clonotype was observed a handful of times. The chain joins TRBV4-3 to TRBJ2-3, with D hard to call. Per the germline V gene, CDR1 is LGHNA and CDR2 is YSLEER. The length of the CDR3 is 16 residues. Trimming removed 4 bases at V and 0 bases at J, with 14 bases between. This chain's CDR3 is CASSPAWTRSTDTQYF. CDR3 sequence (DNA): TGCGCCAGCAGCCCAGCCTGGACCCGGAGCACAGATACGCAGTATTTT.

This clonotype was counted at least ten times. V gene TRBV12-3 or TRBV12-4 combines with J gene TRBJ2-4, with 7 bases fitting TRBD1. The length of the CDR3 is 16 residues. V trimming: 5 bases; J trimming: 2 bases; junction bases outside the gene matches: 9. This chain's CDR3 is CASSPRQGFTKNIQYF. The CDR3 DNA sequence: TGTGCCAGCAGTCCCAGACAGGGCTTCACCAAAAACATTCAGTACTTC.

V is TRBV12-3 or TRBV12-4 and J is TRBJ2-1; 8 bases match TRBD1. This CDR3 is built from 13 residues. V dropped 6 bases and J dropped 10; count of bases not matched to a gene: 8. CDR3 bases: TGTGCCAGCAGCGAGACAGGGGCTGGGGAGCAGTTCTTC. It specifies CASSETGAGEQFF.

The rearrangement links TRBV7-2 to TRBJ2-7; tentatively, D is TRBD1 (5 bases). CDR3 length equals 15 residues. The germline V gene has CDR1 SGHTA and CDR2 FQGNSA. The ends were cut back, 1 base at V and 3 bases at J, with 13 bases in the middle. CDR3 DNA: TGTGCCAGCAGCTTAGACCCAGGGCTTGACTACGAGCAGTACTTC. Translated, it gives CASSLDPGLDYEQYF.

The chain carries TRBV13 and TRBJ2-5; the D gene is possibly TRBD2 (5 bases). The CDR3 contains 16 residues. Deletions cut 5 bases from V and 1 base from J, with 17 bases between. Germline lookup yields CDR1 PRHDT and CDR2 FYEKMQ (reference sequence). The CDR3 DNA is TGTGCCAGCAGCCGGGTGGAAGGAGGCAGCCAAGAGACCCAGTACTTC. Its protein product is CASSRVEGGSQETQYF. The full variable domain, its missing parts supplied by reference TRBV13 and TRBJ2-5, is AAGVIQSPRHLIKEKRETATLKCYPIPRHDTVYWYQQGPGQDPQFLISFYEKMQSDKGSIPDRFSAQQFSDYHSELNMSSLELGDSALYFCASSRVEGGSQETQYFGPGTRLLVL.

CDR3 loop: CATSDLEGGRTYEQYF. The CDR3 nucleotides read TGTGCCACCAGTGATTTAGAAGGGGGCAGGACCTACGAGCAGTACTTC. The genes are TRBV24-1 and TRBJ2-7, with TRBD1 matching over 7 bases. The CDR3 totals 16 residues. Germline lookup yields CDR1 KGHDR and CDR2 SFDVKD. V was pared by 1 base and J by 2 bases, with 7 bases of the junction left unmatched.

The chain joins TRBV5-1 to TRBJ2-7; possible D gene TRBD1, 6 bases. CDR1 and CDR2 (germline): SGHRS, YFSETQ. CDR3 length equals 15 residues. Between the trimmed V and J ends, which lost 7 bases and 5 bases, there was a span of 22 bases. Here the CDR3 reads CASGAGESITDEQYF. CDR3 bases: TGCGCCAGCGGGGCAGGGGAAAGCATTACGGACGAGCAGTACTTC.

This clonotype was recorded many times. The chain recombines TRBV14 with TRBJ1-1; D might be TRBD1 (5 bases). V was shortened by 5 bases and J by 1 base, with 14 bases between the two germline ends. Per the germline V gene, CDR1 is SGHDN and CDR2 is FVKESK. The CDR3 loop spans 15 amino acids. The CDR3 DNA reads as TGTGCCAGCAGCTTGGCAGGGTACAAGAACACTGAAGCTTTCTTT. Its translation: CASSLAGYKNTEAFF.

The chain is built from TRBV11-2 and TRBJ2-2; 7 bases map to TRBD2. Trimming at V came to 2 bases and at J to 4 bases, leaving 10 bases not matched to a gene. CDR3 length: 17 residues. Germline loops: CDR1 SGHAT, CDR2 FQNNGV. In DNA, the CDR3 is TGTGCCAGCAGCTTAAGGCTCGCCGGGAGGAGCACCGGGGAGCTGTTTTTT. This gives the protein CASSLRLAGRSTGELFF.

This clonotype was found once. The chain has TRBV3-1 and TRBJ2-7, with D possibly matching TRBD2 (6 bases). The V gene's germline CDR1 is LGHDT and CDR2 YNNKEL (reference sequence). V shed 6 bases and J shed 3 bases, with 18 bases lying between them. The CDR3 runs to 15 residues. CDR3 sequence reads: CASRQQGGLLYEQYF. The CDR3 bases are TGTGCCAGCAGACAACAAGGAGGGCTCCTCTACGAGCAGTACTTC.

V usage is TRBV2 and J usage is TRBJ1-1; D gene uncertain. Trimming pared 3 bases from V and 3 bases from J, leaving 8 bases between. CDR3 length equals 13 residues. Germline V gives CDR1 SNHLY, CDR2 FYNNEI. The CDR3 DNA sequence: TGTGCCAGCAGTGAGGGCGGGGACACTGAAGCTTTCTTT. Its translation: CASSEGGDTEAFF.

This clonotype was found a few times. V and J are TRBV20-1 and TRBJ1-2; D uncertain. V was cut by 2 bases and J by 4 bases, with 11 bases left in between. CDR3 length: 13 amino acids. Germline V gene data show CDR1 as DFQATT and CDR2 as SNEGSKA (reference sequence). The DNA for the CDR3 is TGCAGTGCTAGAACCCCCAGCCGCTATGGCTACACCTTC. Its protein is CSARTPSRYGYTF.

The chain carries TRBV6-2 or TRBV6-3 and TRBJ2-7; 10 bases are a match to TRBD1. The CDR3 contains 14 residues. Germline values: CDR1 MNHEY, CDR2 SVGEGT. The trim removed 7 bases at V and 2 bases at J, leaving 5 bases unmatched. DNA of the CDR3: TGTGCCAGCACCCCGGGACAGGGGACCTACGAGCAGTACTTC. Amino acids: CASTPGQGTYEQYF.

This clonotype was observed a few times. In DNA form, the CDR3 reads TGCAGCGTTGAAGAAGAGGGAGTGGACTACTACAATGAGCAGTTCTTC. Translated: CSVEEEGVDYYNEQFF. The chain recombines TRBV29-1 with TRBJ2-1, with D perhaps TRBD2 (6 bases). Germline-derived CDR1 and CDR2 are SQVTM and ANQGSEA. Trimming pared 0 bases from V and 3 bases from J, leaving 15 bases between. This CDR3 contains 16 residues.

The V call is TRBV25-1, the J call TRBJ1-2; D unclear. The CDR3 is 14 residues long. Germline V CDR1 and CDR2: MGHDK, SYGVNS. Trimming pared 3 bases from V and 1 base from J, leaving 9 bases between. DNA for the CDR3: TGTGCCAGCAGTGAGATAGAATTTAACTATGGCTACACCTTC. Protein sequence: CASSEIEFNYGYTF.

This clonotype has a handful of counts. The CDR3 DNA is TGCGCCAGCAGCTCGGACTTATTCTCCTACGAGCAGTACTTC. Residues: CASSSDLFSYEQYF. The rearrangement joins TRBV5-1 to TRBJ2-7, with D tentatively TRBD2 (5 bases). Germline V lookup: CDR1 SGHRS, CDR2 YFSETQ. Trimming took off 3 bases at V and 0 bases at J, with 10 bases between the two ends. The CDR3 contains 14 residues.

The chain recombines TRBV6-1 with TRBJ2-5, with TRBD1 matching 12 bases. Germline V lookup: CDR1 MNHNS, CDR2 SASEGT. This CDR3 is built from 13 residues. V shed 8 bases, J shed 5 bases, and the junction held 3 bases outside the gene matches. For the CDR3, the DNA is TGTGCCAGCCGGGACAGGGGGCAGGAGACCCAGTACTTC. Its translation: CASRDRGQETQYF.

The chain recombines TRBV6-5 with TRBJ2-7, with 10 positions matching TRBD2. The CDR3 has 16 residues. Germline V gene lookup returns CDR1 MNHEY and CDR2 SVGAGI. J was trimmed by 2 bases and V by 0 bases; bases with no gene match: 4. The CDR3, as DNA: TGTGCCAGCAGTTACTCTGGCCTAGCGGGGGCCTACGAGCAGTACTTC. Its protein product is CASSYSGLAGAYEQYF.

This chain joins TRBV7-9 and TRBJ2-1; 9 nucleotides agree with TRBD1. Germline trimming cut 5 bases from V and 9 bases from J; bases unmatched to any gene: 8. The length of the CDR3 is 14 residues. Germline CDR1 is SEHNR and CDR2 is FQNEAQ (reference sequence). The CDR3 DNA reads as TGTGCCAGCAGCCCACGGACAGGGGTGGGTGAGCAGTTCTTC. Translation: CASSPRTGVGEQFF.

The chain carries TRBV12-3 or TRBV12-4 and TRBJ1-4; D gene uncertain. V lost 5 bases to trimming and J lost 2 bases, with 15 bases between them. The CDR3 length is 16 residues. The CDR3 bases are TGTGCCAGCAGTCCGCCTGGTCGAGTGACTAATGAAAAACTGTTTTTT. Translation: CASSPPGRVTNEKLFF.

This clonotype has more than one count but fewer than ten. The chain couples TRBV6-5 to TRBJ2-3, with D tentatively TRBD1 (5 bases). The germline V gene encodes CDR1 MNHEY and CDR2 SVGAGI. Trimming left V 0 bases short and J 4 bases short, with 17 bases between. The CDR3 length is 17 residues. The CDR3, as DNA: TGTGCCAGCAGTTACTCGGGGCCCCTCTCACCCCCAGATACGCAGTATTTT. Its protein is CASSYSGPLSPPDTQYF.

The chain recombines TRBV29-1 with TRBJ2-5; D may be TRBD1 (5 bases). This CDR3 has 13 amino acids. V was trimmed by 8 bases and J by 2 bases, leaving 15 bases between them. The germline gives CDR1 SQVTM, CDR2 ANQGSEA. The CDR3 coding sequence is TGCAGCACGAAAGGGGCCGTACAAGAGACCCAGTACTTC. Translation gives CSTKGAVQETQYF.

The chain joins TRBV3-1 to TRBJ2-2; D is unclear. CDR1 is LGHDT and CDR2 is YNNKEL in the germline V gene (reference sequence). The CDR3 contains 15 residues. The V end lost 4 bases, the J end lost 4 bases, and 13 bases lay between the germline ends. The DNA for the CDR3 is TGTGCCAGCAGCCCCACCATCGTCGGCACCGGGGAGCTGTTTTTT. Its protein is CASSPTIVGTGELFF. Together with reference TRBV3-1 and TRBJ2-2, the CDR3 gives the full variable domain: DTAVSQTPKYLVTQMGNDKSIKCEQNLGHDTMYWYKQDSKKFLKIMFSYNNKELIINETVPNRFSPKSPDKAHLNLHINSLELGDSAVYFCASSPTIVGTGELFFGEGSRLTVL.

V and J are TRBV5-5 and TRBJ1-5; the match to TRBD1 covers 7 bases. Trimming removed 0 bases from V and 4 bases from J; junction bases left unmatched: 4. The germline gives CDR1 SGHKS, CDR2 YYEKEE (reference sequence). This CDR3 has 15 residues. The CDR3 protein is CASSLETGLNQPQHF. In nucleotides, the CDR3 is TGTGCCAGCAGCTTGGAGACAGGGCTGAATCAGCCCCAGCATTTT.